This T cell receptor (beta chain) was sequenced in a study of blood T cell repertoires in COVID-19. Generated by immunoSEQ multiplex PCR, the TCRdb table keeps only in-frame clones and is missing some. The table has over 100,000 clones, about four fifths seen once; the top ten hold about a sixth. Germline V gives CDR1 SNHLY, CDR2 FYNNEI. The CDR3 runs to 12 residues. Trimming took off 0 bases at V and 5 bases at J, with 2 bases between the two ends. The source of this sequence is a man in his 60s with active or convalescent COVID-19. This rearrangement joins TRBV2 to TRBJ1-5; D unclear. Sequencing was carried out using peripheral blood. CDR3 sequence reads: CASSEADQPQHF. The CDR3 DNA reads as TGTGCCAGCAGTGAAGCCGATCAGCCCCAGCATTTT.